This T cell receptor (beta chain) was profiled in a study of blood T cell repertoires in COVID-19. Study-level background: Samples came from the United States, Italy and Spain, spanning acute and convalescent COVID-19. Sources were T cells, B-cell-depleted T cells, or PBMCs; the material itself was cDNA or gDNA.

Germline V gene sequence: CDR1 MRHNA, CDR2 SNTAGT. Trimming stripped 3 bases from V and 10 bases from J, with 19 bases between. This CDR3 comprises 15 residues. In the authors' methods: Using reference gene primer amplification, nucleated cell counts were estimated. Only in-frame clones appear in the TCRdb table, and some are missing; sequencing was by immunoSEQ multiplex PCR. That table gives V, J and clone size, and the DNA gave D and trimming. The table has fewer than 350,000 clones, roughly 85% seen once. The receptor was derived from a human donor in a cohort sampled during active COVID-19. The sample was peripheral blood. This chain links TRBV6-4 with TRBJ2-1, with a tentative D call TRBD2 (6 bases). The CDR3 bases are TGTGCCAGCAGTGAAAACTGGGGGACTGCCGGGGAGCAGTTCTTC. This translates into CASSENWGTAGEQFF.